This TCR beta chain comes out of a study of blood T cell repertoires in COVID-19. Study-wide background: In each case, the material was cDNA or gDNA derived from T cells, B-cell-depleted T cells, or PBMCs.

As originally analysed: Scientists estimated how many nucleated cells there were by amplifying reference gene primers. TCRdb's table, derived via immunoSEQ multiplex PCR, lists solely in-frame clones and lacks some. The V and J calls and the clone size are those of that table, but D and trimming were determined from the DNA. The sample lists about 270,000 clones; 86% were seen once. CDR1 and CDR2 (germline): KGHSH, LQKENI. V gave up 11 bases and J gave up 0 bases; unmatched junction bases: 6. The CDR3 totals 14 residues. Recruits, aged roughly 18 to 90 years, lived in 24 US areas. Participants had their cohort set by participant-reported clinical history.

The specimen was PBMCs or T cells enriched from blood (not recorded which). The chain has TRBV18 and TRBJ1-3, with TRBD1 identical over 8 bases. The source of this sequence is a man in his late teens or twenties who had recovered from COVID-19. The CDR3 region has the DNA TGTGCCGTTCCGGGACAGGACTCTGGAAACACCATATATTTT. It encodes CAVPGQDSGNTIYF. Drawing the rest from reference TRBV18 and TRBJ1-3, the complete variable domain is NAGVMQNPRHLVRRRGQEARLRCSPMKGHSHVYWYRQLPEEGLKFMVYLQKENIIDESGMPKERFSAEFPKEGPSILRIQQVVRGDSAAYFCAVPGQDSGNTIYFGEGSWLTVV.